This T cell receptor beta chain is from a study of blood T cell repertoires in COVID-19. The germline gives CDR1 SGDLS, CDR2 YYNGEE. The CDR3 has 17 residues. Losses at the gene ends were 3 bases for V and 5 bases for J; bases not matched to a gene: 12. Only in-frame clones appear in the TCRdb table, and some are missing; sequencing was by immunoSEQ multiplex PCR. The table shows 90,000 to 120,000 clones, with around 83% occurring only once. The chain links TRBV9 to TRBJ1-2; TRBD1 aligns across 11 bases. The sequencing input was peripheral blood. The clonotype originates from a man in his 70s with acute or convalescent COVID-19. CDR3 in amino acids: CASSASWTGGSFYGYTF. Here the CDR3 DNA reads TGTGCCAGCAGCGCTTCCTGGACAGGGGGCTCCTTTTATGGCTACACCTTC.